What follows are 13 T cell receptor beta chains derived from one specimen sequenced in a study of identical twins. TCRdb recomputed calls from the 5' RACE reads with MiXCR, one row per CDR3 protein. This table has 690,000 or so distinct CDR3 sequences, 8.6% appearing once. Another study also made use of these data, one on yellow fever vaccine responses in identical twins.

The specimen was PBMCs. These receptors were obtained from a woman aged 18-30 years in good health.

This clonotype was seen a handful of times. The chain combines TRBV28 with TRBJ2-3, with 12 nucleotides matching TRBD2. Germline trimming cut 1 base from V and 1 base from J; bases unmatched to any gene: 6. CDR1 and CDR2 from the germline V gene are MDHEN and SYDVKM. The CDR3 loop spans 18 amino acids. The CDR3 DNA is TGTGCCAGCAGTTTATCGCTAGCGGGGGGGCCTGGCACAGATACGCAGTATTTT. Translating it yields CASSLSLAGGPGTDTQYF.

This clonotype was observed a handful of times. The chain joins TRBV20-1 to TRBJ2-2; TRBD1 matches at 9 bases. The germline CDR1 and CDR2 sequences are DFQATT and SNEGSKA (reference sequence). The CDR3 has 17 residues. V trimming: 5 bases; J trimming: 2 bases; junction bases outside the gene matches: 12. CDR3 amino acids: CSAVELRDRVNTGELFF. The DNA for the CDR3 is TGCAGTGCTGTAGAATTGCGGGACAGGGTTAACACCGGGGAGCTGTTTTTT.

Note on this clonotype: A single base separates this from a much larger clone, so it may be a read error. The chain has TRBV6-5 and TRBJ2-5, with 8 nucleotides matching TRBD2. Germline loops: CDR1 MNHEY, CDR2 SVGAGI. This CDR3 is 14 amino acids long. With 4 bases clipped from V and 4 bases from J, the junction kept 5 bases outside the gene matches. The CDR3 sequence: CASSSTGGPETQYF. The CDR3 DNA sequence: TGTGCCAGCAGTTCCACGGGGGGGCCAGAGACCCAGTACTTC.

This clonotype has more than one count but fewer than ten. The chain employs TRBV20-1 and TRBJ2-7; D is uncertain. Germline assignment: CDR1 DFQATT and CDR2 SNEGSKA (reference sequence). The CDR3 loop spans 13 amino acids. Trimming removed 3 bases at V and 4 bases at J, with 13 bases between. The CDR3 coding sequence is TGCAGTGCTAGGCCGGCGACTCGTTACGAGCAGTACTTC. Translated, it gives CSARPATRYEQYF.

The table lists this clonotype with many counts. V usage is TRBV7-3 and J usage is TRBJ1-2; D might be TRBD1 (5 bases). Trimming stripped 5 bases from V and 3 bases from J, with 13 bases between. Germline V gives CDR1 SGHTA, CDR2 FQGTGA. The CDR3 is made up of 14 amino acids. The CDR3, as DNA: TGTGCCAGCAGCCACGGGCAGGGCGACTATGGCTACACCTTC. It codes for CASSHGQGDYGYTF. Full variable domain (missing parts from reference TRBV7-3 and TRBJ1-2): GAGVSQTPSNKVTEKGKYVELRCDPISGHTALYWYRQSLGQGPEFLIYFQGTGAADDSGLPNDRFFAVRPEGSVSTLKIQRTERGDSAVYLCASSHGQGDYGYTFGSGTRLTVV.

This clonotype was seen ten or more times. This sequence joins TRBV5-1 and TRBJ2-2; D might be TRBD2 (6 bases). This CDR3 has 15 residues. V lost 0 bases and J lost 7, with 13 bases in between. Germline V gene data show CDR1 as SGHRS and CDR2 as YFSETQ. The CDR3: CASSLAGGRGGELFF. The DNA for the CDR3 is TGCGCCAGCAGCTTGGCCGGAGGGCGTGGCGGGGAGCTGTTTTTT.

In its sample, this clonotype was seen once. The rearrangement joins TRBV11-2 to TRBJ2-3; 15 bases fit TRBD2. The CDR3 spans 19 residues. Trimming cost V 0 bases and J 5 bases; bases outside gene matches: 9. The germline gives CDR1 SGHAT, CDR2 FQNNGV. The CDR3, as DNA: TGTGCCAGCAGCTTAGAAGCTAGGACTAGCGGGGGGGCGGGAGATACGCAGTATTTT. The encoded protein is CASSLEARTSGGAGDTQYF.

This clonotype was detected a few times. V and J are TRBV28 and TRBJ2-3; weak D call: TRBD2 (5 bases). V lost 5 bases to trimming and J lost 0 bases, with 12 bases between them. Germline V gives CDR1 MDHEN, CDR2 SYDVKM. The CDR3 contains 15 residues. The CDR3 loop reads CASSPDPGSTDTQYF. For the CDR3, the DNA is TGTGCCAGCAGTCCGGACCCGGGGAGCACAGATACGCAGTATTTT.

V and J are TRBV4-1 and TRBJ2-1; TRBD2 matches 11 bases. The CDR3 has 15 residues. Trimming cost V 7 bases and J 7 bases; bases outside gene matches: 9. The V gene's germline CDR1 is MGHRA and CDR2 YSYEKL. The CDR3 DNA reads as TGCGCCAGCAACAAACTAGCGGGAGATAAGAATGAGCAGTTCTTC. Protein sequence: CASNKLAGDKNEQFF.

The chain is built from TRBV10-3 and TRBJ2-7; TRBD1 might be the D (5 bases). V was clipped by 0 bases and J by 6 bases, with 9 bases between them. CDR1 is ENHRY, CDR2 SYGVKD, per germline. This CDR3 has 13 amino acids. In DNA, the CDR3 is TGTGCCATCAGTGAGTCCAGGGATGGCGAGCAGTACTTC. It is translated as CAISESRDGEQYF.

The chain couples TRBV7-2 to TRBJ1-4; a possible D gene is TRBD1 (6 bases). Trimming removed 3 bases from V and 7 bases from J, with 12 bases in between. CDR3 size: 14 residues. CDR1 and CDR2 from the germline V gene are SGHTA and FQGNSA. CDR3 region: CASSLAGAVEKLFF. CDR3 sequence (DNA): TGTGCCAGCAGCTTGGCGGGGGCGGTTGAAAAACTGTTTTTT.

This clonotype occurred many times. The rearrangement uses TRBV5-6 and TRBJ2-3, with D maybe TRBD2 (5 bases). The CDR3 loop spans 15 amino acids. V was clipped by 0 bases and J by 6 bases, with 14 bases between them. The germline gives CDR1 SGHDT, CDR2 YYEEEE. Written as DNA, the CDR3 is TGTGCCAGCAGCTTGGCGGACCTACTAGGGGATACGCAGTATTTT. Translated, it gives CASSLADLLGDTQYF.

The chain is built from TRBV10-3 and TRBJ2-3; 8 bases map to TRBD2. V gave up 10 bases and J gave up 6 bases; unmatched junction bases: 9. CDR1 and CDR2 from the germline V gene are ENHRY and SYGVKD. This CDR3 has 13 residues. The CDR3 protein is CANGRGAEDTQYF. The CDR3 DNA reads TGTGCCAATGGGCGGGGGGCTGAGGATACGCAGTATTTT.